A single sample is the source of the 19 T cell receptor beta chains below, sequenced in a study of blood T cell repertoires in COVID-19. Measured with immunoSEQ multiplex PCR; TCRdb has only the in-frame clones, and not every one. The data contain roughly 34,000 clones, less than 90% of them singletons. The sample comprised peripheral blood. The receptors come from a woman older than 75 with active or convalescent COVID-19.

This clone showed up just once. The chain uses TRBV21-1 and TRBJ1-2. TRBV21-1 is a pseudogene. The CDR3 spans 15 residues. The DNA of the CDR3 is TGTGCCAGCAGCAAAGCGAGGGTTTCTAACTATGGCTACACCTTC. It specifies CASSKARVSNYGYTF.

V and J are TRBV7-2 and TRBJ1-1; D not resolved. The ends were cut back, 7 bases at V and 10 bases at J, with 13 bases in the middle. The CDR3 has 11 residues. Germline assignment: CDR1 SGHTA and CDR2 FQGNSA. The CDR3 reads CASILGGRAFF. The CDR3 nucleotides read TGTGCCAGCATCTTGGGCGGGAGAGCTTTCTTT.

V and J are TRBV5-8 and TRBJ1-2; 8 nucleotides match TRBD1. With V trimmed by 2 bases and J by 8 bases, 5 bases remained unmatched. The germline gives CDR1 SGHTS, CDR2 YDEGEE. CDR3 length equals 13 residues. The CDR3 DNA is TGTGCCAGCAGCTTTCAGGGGGCTTGGGGCTACACCTTC. The encoded protein is CASSFQGAWGYTF.

V is TRBV5-5 and J is TRBJ2-2; D not certain. V was clipped by 0 bases and J by 1 base, with 4 bases between them. Germline V CDR1 and CDR2: SGHKS, YYEKEE (reference sequence). This CDR3 comprises 14 residues. CDR3 residues: CASSLGVNTGELFF. The CDR3 DNA reads TGTGCCAGCAGCTTGGGAGTGAACACCGGGGAGCTGTTTTTT.

This clone was picked up one time. The chain uses TRBV27 and TRBJ1-2, with 8 bases matching TRBD1. Trimming took 3 bases from V and 7 from J; bases not matched to a gene: 7. The germline CDR1 and CDR2 sequences are MNHEY and SMNVEV (reference sequence). The CDR3 length is 14 residues. CDR3 coding DNA: TGTGCCAGCAGTTTTCAGGGGGCCTGGTCTGGCTACACCTTC. It codes for CASSFQGAWSGYTF.

This clone was seen a handful of times. The chain uses TRBV9 and TRBJ2-2; 7 nucleotides match TRBD2. Germline trimming cut 4 bases from V and 3 bases from J; bases unmatched to any gene: 9. The CDR3 consists of 16 residues. Germline values: CDR1 SGDLS, CDR2 YYNGEE. The CDR3 is CASSPPSGTHTGELFF. DNA of the CDR3: TGTGCCAGCAGCCCCCCGAGCGGGACCCACACCGGGGAGCTGTTTTTT.

The V call is TRBV28, the J call TRBJ2-7; a possible D gene is TRBD2 (6 bases). V lost 6 bases and J lost 4, with 10 bases in between. There are 12 residues in the CDR3. CDR1 is MDHEN and CDR2 is SYDVKM in the germline V gene. The chain's CDR3 is CASSRDFYEQYF. Written as DNA, the CDR3 is TGTGCCAGCAGCCGGGACTTTTACGAGCAGTACTTC.

The chain is built from TRBV5-1 and TRBJ2-5, with 9 nucleotides matching TRBD2. With 4 bases clipped from V and 5 bases from J, the junction kept 9 bases outside the gene matches. The CDR3 consists of 15 residues. Per the germline V gene, CDR1 is SGHRS and CDR2 is YFSETQ. CDR3 amino acids: CASSLVAGVWETQYF. The CDR3 DNA follows: TGCGCCAGCAGCCTTGTAGCGGGGGTATGGGAGACCCAGTACTTC.

The J gene is TRBJ1-1, the V gene TRBV10-3, with D tentatively TRBD1 (5 bases). CDR1 is ENHRY and CDR2 is SYGVKD in the germline V gene. The CDR3 extends over 13 amino acids. V lost 6 bases, J lost 3 bases, and 11 bases lay in between. The CDR3 coding sequence is TGTGCCATCAGGGATGACAGTTACACTGAAGCTTTCTTT. Amino acids: CAIRDDSYTEAFF.

The rearrangement uses TRBV2 and TRBJ1-2; D is perhaps TRBD1 (5 bases). V was cut by 8 bases and J by 0 bases, with 10 bases left in between. This CDR3 has 13 residues. Germline CDR1 SNHLY, CDR2 FYNNEI. CDR3 coding DNA: TGTGCCAGCCAGGGCTTTTCTAACTATGGCTACACCTTC. This codes for CASQGFSNYGYTF.

The V gene is TRBV27, the J gene TRBJ2-2; TRBD1 might be the D (6 bases). This CDR3 is 14 amino acids long. Per germline, CDR1 MNHEY and CDR2 SMNVEV (reference sequence). V was pared by 4 bases and J by 5 bases, with 11 bases between. The CDR3 region is CASSWGLRTGELFF. In DNA, the CDR3 is TGTGCCAGCAGTTGGGGGCTGAGGACCGGGGAGCTGTTTTTT.

The chain employs TRBV2 and TRBJ2-7, with 11 positions matching TRBD2. V gave up 1 base and J gave up 1 base; unmatched junction bases: 12. The CDR3 runs 19 residues. Germline V lookup: CDR1 SNHLY, CDR2 FYNNEI. The CDR3 coding sequence is TGTGCCAGCAGTGAAGGTGGAGGGTGGGCTAGCGGGGGGTCCTACGAGCAGTACTTC. Its protein product is CASSEGGGWASGGSYEQYF.

The chain uses TRBV6-5 and TRBJ2-7; maybe TRBD2 (6 bases). Trimming left V 2 bases short and J 3 bases short, with 14 bases between. This CDR3 is built from 15 residues. CDR1 is MNHEY, CDR2 SVGAGI, per germline. CDR3 sequence reads: CASSYRYGGNYEQYF. CDR3 nucleotides: TGTGCCAGCAGTTACAGATACGGGGGAAACTACGAGCAGTACTTC.

CDR3 sequence: CATSRGGDGEGTQYF. The CDR3 nucleotides read TGTGCCACCAGCAGAGGGGGGGATGGGGAAGGGACCCAGTACTTC. The V and J genes are TRBV15 and TRBJ2-5; D is possibly TRBD2 (6 bases). This CDR3 is 15 amino acids long. Between the trimmed V and J ends, which lost 1 base and 7 bases, there was a span of 16 bases. Germline CDR1 reads LNHNV; CDR2 reads YYDKDF (reference sequence).

This chain links TRBV6-6 with TRBJ2-7; 7 bases are a match to TRBD1. Germline V gene lookup returns CDR1 MNHNY and CDR2 SVGAGI (reference sequence). The CDR3 totals 13 residues. The V and J ends lost 7 bases and 2 bases, in that order; junction bases with no gene match: 5. CDR3 in amino acids: CASTTGTPYEQYF. CDR3 sequence (DNA): TGTGCCAGCACGACAGGGACCCCCTACGAGCAGTACTTC.

In its sample, this clone was seen once. The rearrangement joins TRBV27 to TRBJ1-2, with D uncertain. This CDR3 region has 14 residues. Germline V gives CDR1 MNHEY, CDR2 SMNVEV (reference sequence). The ends were cut back, 3 bases at V and 3 bases at J, with 11 bases in the middle. CDR3 sequence (DNA): TGTGCCAGCAGTTTCCGGAGCAGCCACTATGGCTACACCTTC. Translating gives CASSFRSSHYGYTF.

The rearrangement joins TRBV5-6 to TRBJ2-7; TRBD2 agrees at 11 bases. The CDR3 is made up of 15 amino acids. J lost 4 bases, V lost 0 bases, and 3 bases had no gene match. Germline V gene sequence: CDR1 SGHDT, CDR2 YYEEEE. Here the CDR3 reads CASSLVAGGLYEQYF. CDR3 nucleotide sequence: TGTGCCAGCAGCTTGGTAGCGGGGGGGCTATACGAGCAGTACTTC.

This clone was found a few times. The chain combines TRBV5-4 with TRBJ1-1; 9 positions agree with TRBD1. With V trimmed by 6 bases and J by 6 bases, 9 bases remained unmatched. The V gene's germline CDR1 is SGHNT and CDR2 YYREEE (reference sequence). The CDR3 is 14 residues long. The CDR3 loop is CASKGDRGGAEAFF. The CDR3 bases are TGTGCCAGCAAAGGAGACAGGGGGGGAGCTGAAGCTTTCTTT.

The J gene is TRBJ2-7, the V gene TRBV7-8; possibly TRBD1 for D (6 bases). Germline V gene data show CDR1 as SGHVS and CDR2 as FQNEAQ. V was pared by 5 bases and J by 6 bases, with 20 bases between. The CDR3 loop spans 15 amino acids. CDR3 loop: CASSAAGEWFGEQYF. Here the CDR3 DNA reads TGTGCCAGCAGCGCAGCAGGGGAATGGTTCGGCGAGCAGTACTTC. The full variable domain, with the rest looked up from reference TRBV7-8 and TRBJ2-7, is GAGVSQSPRYKVAKRGQDVALRCDPISGHVSLFWYQQALGQGPEFLTYFQNEAQLDKSGLPSDRFFAERPEGSVSTLKIQRTQQEDSAVYLCASSAAGEWFGEQYFGPGTRLTVT.